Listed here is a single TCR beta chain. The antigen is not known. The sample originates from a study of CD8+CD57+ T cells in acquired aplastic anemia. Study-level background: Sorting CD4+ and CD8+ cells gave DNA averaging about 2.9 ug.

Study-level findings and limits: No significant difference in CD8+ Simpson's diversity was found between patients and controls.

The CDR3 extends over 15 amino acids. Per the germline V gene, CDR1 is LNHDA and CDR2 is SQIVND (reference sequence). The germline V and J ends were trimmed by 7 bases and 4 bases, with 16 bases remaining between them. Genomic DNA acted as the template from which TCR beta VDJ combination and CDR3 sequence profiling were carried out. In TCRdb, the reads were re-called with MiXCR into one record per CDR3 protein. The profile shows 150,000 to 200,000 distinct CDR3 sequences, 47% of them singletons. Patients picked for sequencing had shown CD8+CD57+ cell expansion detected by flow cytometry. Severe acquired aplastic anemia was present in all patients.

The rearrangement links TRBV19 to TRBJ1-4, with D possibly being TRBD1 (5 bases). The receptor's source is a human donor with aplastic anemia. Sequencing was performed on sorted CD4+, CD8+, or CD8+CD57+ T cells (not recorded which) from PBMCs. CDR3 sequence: CASTHRPGFNEKLFF. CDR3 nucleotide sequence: TGTGCCAGTACTCACCGCCCAGGGTTTAATGAAAAACTGTTTTTT.